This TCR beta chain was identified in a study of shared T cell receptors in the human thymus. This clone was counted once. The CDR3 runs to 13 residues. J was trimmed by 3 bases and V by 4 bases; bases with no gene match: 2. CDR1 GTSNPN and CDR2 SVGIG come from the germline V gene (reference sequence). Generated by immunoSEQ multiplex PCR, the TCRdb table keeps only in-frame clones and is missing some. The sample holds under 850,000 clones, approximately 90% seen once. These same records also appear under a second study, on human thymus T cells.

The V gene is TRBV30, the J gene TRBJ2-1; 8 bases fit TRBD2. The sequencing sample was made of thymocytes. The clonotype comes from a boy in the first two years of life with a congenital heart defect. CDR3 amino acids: CAWITSGYNEQFF. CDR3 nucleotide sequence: TGTGCCTGGATAACTAGCGGCTACAATGAGCAGTTCTTC.